The rows below give T cell receptor beta chains drawn from one sample of a study of OX40 agonist ivuxolimab in advanced cancers. Generated by immunoSEQ multiplex PCR, the TCRdb table keeps only in-frame clones and is missing some. The table shows 75,000 to 100,000 clones, with roughly four fifths occurring only once. The specimen comprised CD4+ or CD8+ T cells sorted from blood, sampled in a trial of the OX40 agonist ivuxolimab. The receptors shown here come from an adult with an advanced solid tumor such as melanoma, head and neck, liver or kidney cancer. Each CDR3 is given with its conserved first and last residue.

TRBV5-6 CASSLVTELNTDTQYF
TRBV5-1 CASSLEGGSSYEQYF
TRBV5-1 CASSQGARDTGELFF
TRBV7-8 CASRALLGGVDTGELFF
TRBV5-6 CASSWTRQGTYEQYF
TRBV19 CASSILGEMNTEAFF
TRBV9 CASSVETLREQFF
TRBV7-2 CASTSGTGWIYEQYF
TRBV19 CASSSGTPTDTQYF
TRBV12-5 CASGFPLQIEEGYTF
TRBV7-9 CASSPLADTQYF
TRBV5-1 CASSYTDPSTGSPLHF
TRBV27 CASGAGTPYEQYF
TRBV5-8 CASSDGTGGQNIQYF
TRBV7-1 CASSQAGTSHYEQYF
TRBV7-3 CASSPDGGNTIYF
TRBV5-1 CASSLEAVYGYTF
TRBV7-7 CASSLDRGDEQYF
TRBV28 CASSLAYEQFF
TRBV30 CAWSPPQAPSYGYTF
TRBV10-3 CAISESDRTGYTF
TRBV18 CASSPLGQGDNQPQHF
TRBV2 CASTPSGANVLTF
TRBV7-9 CASSLAQGTEAFF
TRBV14 CASSPARDYGYTF
TRBV27 CASSLYPEQASSGANVLTF
TRBV5-4 CASSLTSNYGYTF
TRBV4-3 CASSQDRGASGYTF
TRBV4-1 CASSQGGSQGALGTQYF
TRBV12-2 CASRRTDPGQGRETQYF
TRBV5-1 CASSLTGANTEAFF
TRBV9 CASSVLGVTNEKLFF
TRBV5-1 CASSQTYNEQFF
TRBV6-1 CASSAGTGYEQYF
TRBV5-6 CASSSRSAGVNEQFF
TRBV19 CASSLLGGWDTQYF
TRBV5-1 CASSWRERGALTQYF
TRBV7-2 CASSLGRQGAQPQHF
TRBV25-1 CASSGGGGSSSYNEQFF
TRBV6-1 CASSEGRYGSYEQYF
TRBV4-3 CASSHGLAGGDEQFF
TRBV9 CASSPREGAGELFF
TRBV11-2 CASSLDKPYGYTF
TRBV7-9 CASSLAGVNTEAFF
TRBV7-8 CASSLRGSSNQPQHF
TRBV19 CASSISGTAMEKLFF
TRBV6-1 CASSAYGYNEKLFF
TRBV7-9 CASSLRGSGYTF
TRBV7-2 CASSLGAFKNIQYF